This T cell receptor beta chain is drawn from a study of cytomegalovirus exposure and HLA in healthy donors. On the study more broadly: There were 100 million to 120 million unique TCR beta sequences, drawn from 150 million to 200 million T cells, in an earlier analysis.

This clone was seen a handful of times. Its specificity is not known. General study points: TCR beta chains associated with HLA were, in a later analysis, more clonally expanded than equally common others. Confirmation in vitro established that a few CMV-associated chains were specific for CMV antigens. Most TCR sequences were seen very rarely across donors, but some public TCRs occurred in many.

This PCR relied on a set of 60 Vbeta primers and 13 Jbeta primers. Libraries were prepared by immunoSEQ multiplex PCR; TCRdb keeps only in-frame clonotypes and omits some of them. Among 100,000 or so clones listed, 65% to 85% were seen once. Sequenced sample: PBMCs. This receptor was obtained from a man younger than 35 in good health and CMV-seronegative.

CDR3 coding DNA: TGTGCCAGCAACGTCATCCCAGGGACTGAAGCTTTCTTT. Amino acid sequence: CASNVIPGTEAFF. The J gene is TRBJ1-1, the V gene TRBV2, with TRBD1 as a possible D gene (5 bases). CDR3 length: 13 amino acids. Trimming took 7 bases from V and 5 from J, leaving 14 bases between them. The germline CDR1 and CDR2 sequences are SNHLY and FYNNEI. Full variable domain (missing parts from reference TRBV2 and TRBJ1-1): EPEVTQTPSHQVTQMGQEVILRCVPISNHLYFYWYRQILGQKVEFLVSFYNNEISEKSEIFDDQFSVERPDGSNFTLKIRSTKLEDSAMYFCASNVIPGTEAFFGQGTRLTVV.